Listed below are T cell receptor beta chains from one sample, sequenced in a study of a mutant IDH1 vaccine in newly diagnosed glioma. These receptors have no identified antigens. Clones were sequenced by immunoSEQ multiplex PCR, and TCRdb holds only the in-frame ones, with some missing. This sample yields some 87,000 clones, of which roughly four fifths are seen a single time; roughly 5.6% belongs to the top ten. The sequencing here drew on PBMCs, taken from a glioma patient whose treatment included an IDH1 peptide vaccine. The receptors were sampled from a man in his forties with glioma. Both conserved end residues are part of each CDR3.

cdr3_aa | j_call | v_call
CASSVGQNTEAFF | TRBJ1-1 | TRBV5-1
CSPETTNEKLFF | TRBJ1-4 | TRBV29-1
CASRVGQEAHHIQYF | TRBJ2-4 | TRBV2
CSAPLKYEQYF | TRBJ2-7 | TRBV20-1
CASSVRTSGNNEQFF | TRBJ2-1 | TRBV9
CASSPSAAGAGSDTQYF | TRBJ2-3 | TRBV5-4
CASSLDREAFF | TRBJ1-1 | TRBV5-1
CASSEATGLSPLHF | TRBJ1-6 | TRBV6-1
CASSGGQGVTEAFF | TRBJ1-1 | TRBV7-2
CASSSGQGLSSYEQYF | TRBJ2-7 | TRBV27